Listed here are 17 T cell receptor beta chains from one sample, sequenced in a study of blood T cell repertoires in COVID-19. This table comes from immunoSEQ multiplex PCR, and its TCRdb copy is limited to in-frame clones, with some not included. The repertoire has fewer than 250,000 clones, roughly 86% of them found once; the top ten carry around 2.7%. Sequenced input: peripheral blood. These TCRs come from a man aged 55 to 69 with acute or convalescent COVID-19.

This clone is a singleton in its sample. V gene TRBV19 combines with J gene TRBJ1-5; 7 positions agree with TRBD1. V gave up 4 bases and J gave up 5 bases; unmatched junction bases: 8. Germline values: CDR1 LNHDA, CDR2 SQIVND (reference sequence). This CDR3 contains 15 residues. In DNA form, the CDR3 reads TGTGCCAGTAGTAACCGGGACAGTTTGGATCAGCCCCAGCATTTT. Protein sequence: CASSNRDSLDQPQHF. Complete variable domain (other parts from reference TRBV19 and TRBJ1-5): DGGITQSPKYLFRKEGQNVTLSCEQNLNHDAMYWYRQDPGQGLRLIYYSQIVNDFQKGDIAEGYSVSREKKESFPLTVTSAQKNPTAFYLCASSNRDSLDQPQHFGDGTRLSIL.

The J gene is TRBJ1-4, the V gene TRBV27, with 10 bases aligning to TRBD1. Germline CDR1 reads MNHEY; CDR2 reads SMNVEV (reference sequence). V shed 6 bases and J 6 bases; nucleotides not matched to a gene: 4. The CDR3 loop spans 14 amino acids. Here the CDR3 DNA reads TGTGCCAGCAGGGGGACAGGGGTGTATGAAAAACTGTTTTTT. As protein: CASRGTGVYEKLFF.

V and J are TRBV10-1 and TRBJ2-1; possibly TRBD2 for D (6 bases). The CDR3 extends over 18 amino acids. Germline-derived CDR1 and CDR2 are WNHNN and SYGVQD (reference sequence). Trimming removed 0 bases at V and 0 bases at J, with 15 bases between. CDR3 nucleotide sequence: TGCGCCAGCAGTGAGTCTAGAGGCGTCGGGAGCTCCTACAATGAGCAGTTCTTC. Amino acids: CASSESRGVGSSYNEQFF.

This sequence joins TRBV6-5 and TRBJ1-4; D gene ambiguous. The V gene's germline CDR1 is MNHEY and CDR2 SVGAGI. Between the trimmed V and J ends, which lost 11 bases and 0 bases, there was a span of 10 bases. The CDR3 has 13 residues. The CDR3 DNA reads as TGTGCCGGGCTGTCCCCAACTAATGAAAAACTGTTTTTT. It translates to CAGLSPTNEKLFF.

This chain links TRBV5-1 with TRBJ2-3; 7 nucleotides align to TRBD2. The CDR3 length is 16 residues. V lost 4 bases and J lost 5; bases outside the gene matches: 13. From germline, CDR1 is SGHRS and CDR2 YFSETQ. CDR3 region: CASSRGDGQAGDTQYF. The CDR3, as DNA: TGCGCCAGCAGCCGGGGGGACGGCCAGGCGGGAGATACGCAGTATTTT. The variable domain in full, completed from reference TRBV5-1 and TRBJ2-3, reads KAGVTQTPRYLIKTRGQQVTLSCSPISGHRSVSWYQQTPGQGLQFLFEYFSETQRNKGNFPGRFSGRQFSNSRSEMNVSTLELGDSALYLCASSRGDGQAGDTQYFGPGTRLTVL.

This CDR3 reads CATSRAGLAVTYEQYF. CDR3 coding DNA: TGTGCCACCAGCAGAGCGGGACTAGCGGTTACCTACGAGCAGTACTTC. The genes are TRBV15 and TRBJ2-7, with TRBD2 identical over 11 bases. V shed 1 base, J shed 2 bases, and the junction held 4 bases outside the gene matches. This CDR3 comprises 16 residues. Germline loops: CDR1 LNHNV, CDR2 YYDKDF (reference sequence).

V is TRBV6-5 and J is TRBJ2-1; D gene ambiguous. This CDR3 is built from 11 residues. Germline V CDR1 and CDR2: MNHEY, SVGAGI. The V end was cut by 6 bases, the J end by 7 bases, with 7 bases between. In DNA, the CDR3 is TGTGCCAGCAGCCTCTTGAATGAGCAGTTCTTC. The encoded protein is CASSLLNEQFF.

The rearrangement joins TRBV13 to TRBJ2-1; TRBD1 agrees at 11 bases. The CDR3 covers 17 residues. CDR1 is PRHDT, CDR2 FYEKMQ, per germline (reference sequence). J gave up 7 bases and V 6 bases, and 14 bases lay outside the gene matches. CDR3 nucleotide sequence: TGTGCCAGCAGTTCTAGCCTGGGGACAGGGGGAAGGAATGAGCAGTTCTTC. Encoded protein: CASSSSLGTGGRNEQFF.

V and J are TRBV5-6 and TRBJ2-7; 8 bases map to TRBD1. Germline CDR1 and CDR2: SGHDT and YYEEEE. The J segment lost 0 bases and the V segment lost 4 bases, leaving 9 bases of the junction unmatched. CDR3 length equals 16 residues. This CDR3 is CASSDSRDRSSYEQYF. CDR3 in DNA: TGTGCCAGCAGCGACTCCCGGGACAGGAGCTCCTACGAGCAGTACTTC.

The rearrangement joins TRBV11-3 to TRBJ2-2, with D unresolved. Trimming left V 0 bases short and J 6 bases short, with 5 bases between. CDR3 length: 13 amino acids. Germline V gene data show CDR1 as SGHNT and CDR2 as YENEEA. CDR3 in amino acids: CASSLEQPGELFF. DNA for the CDR3: TGTGCCAGCAGCTTAGAACAGCCCGGGGAGCTGTTTTTT.

To note about this clone: The sample has other DNA sequences that encode this CDR3 too. The chain uses TRBV6-5 and TRBJ2-2; 13 nucleotides match TRBD2. This CDR3 contains 15 residues. Trimming at V came to 5 bases and at J to 6 bases, leaving 3 bases not matched to a gene. Looked up from germline, CDR1 is MNHEY and CDR2 is SVGAGI. CDR3 amino acids: CASSRTSGGAGELFF. The CDR3 region has the DNA TGTGCCAGCAGTCGGACTAGCGGGGGAGCCGGGGAGCTGTTTTTT.

The rearrangement uses TRBV14 and TRBJ2-7, with TRBD2 identical over 9 bases. CDR1 is SGHDN and CDR2 is FVKESK in the germline V gene. V was pared by 2 bases and J by 2 bases, with 16 bases of the junction left unmatched. The CDR3 length is 19 residues. CDR3 sequence (DNA): TGTGCCAGCAGCCAATTCGTGGCGGGGGGGAAAATCACCCCCTACGAGCAGTACTTC. Translated: CASSQFVAGGKITPYEQYF.

The chain couples TRBV6-2 or TRBV6-3 to TRBJ2-1; weak D call: TRBD1 (6 bases). The CDR3 runs 16 residues. The V gene lost 5 bases and the J gene lost 7 bases, with 21 bases spanning the gap. Germline CDR1 is MNHEY and CDR2 is SVGEGT. CDR3 region: CASSQGPGQIVNEQFF. As DNA, the CDR3 is TGTGCCAGCAGTCAAGGGCCCGGACAGATAGTGAATGAGCAGTTCTTC.

The gene calls are TRBV13 and TRBJ2-6; weak D call: TRBD2 (6 bases). V lost 3 bases and J 2 bases, leaving 20 bases between the germline ends. The germline gives CDR1 PRHDT, CDR2 FYEKMQ (reference sequence). The CDR3 sequence is 19 residues long. CDR3 loop: CASSLSSGRRGPGANVLTF. CDR3 coding DNA: TGTGCCAGCAGCTTGTCATCGGGACGGAGGGGTCCTGGGGCCAACGTCCTGACTTTC.

V usage is TRBV27 and J usage is TRBJ2-7; TRBD2 aligns across 8 bases. The CDR3 is 13 residues long. CDR1 and CDR2 from the germline V gene are MNHEY and SMNVEV (reference sequence). Losses at the gene ends were 0 bases for V and 7 bases for J; bases not matched to a gene: 2. CDR3 DNA: TGTGCCAGCAGTTTATCCCGCGGGGGGGAGCAGTACTTC. Its translation is CASSLSRGGEQYF.

The chain recombines TRBV30 with TRBJ1-2; TRBD1 matches at 8 bases. The ends lost 3 bases at V and 4 bases at J; junction bases unmatched: 7. The CDR3 length is 14 residues. Germline V gives CDR1 GTSNPN, CDR2 SVGIG (reference sequence). CDR3 bases: TGTGCCTGGAGCGGACAGGGTTTAGTCTATGGCTACACCTTC. Encoded protein: CAWSGQGLVYGYTF.

V usage is TRBV10-2 and J usage is TRBJ2-7; D uncertain. This CDR3 is built from 14 residues. CDR1 and CDR2 (germline): WSHSY, SAAADI. The V gene lost 8 bases and the J gene lost 0 bases, with 14 bases spanning the gap. CDR3 nucleotides: TGCGCCAGCTCTACGGTGGAGCCCTCCTACGAGCAGTACTTC. It codes for CASSTVEPSYEQYF.